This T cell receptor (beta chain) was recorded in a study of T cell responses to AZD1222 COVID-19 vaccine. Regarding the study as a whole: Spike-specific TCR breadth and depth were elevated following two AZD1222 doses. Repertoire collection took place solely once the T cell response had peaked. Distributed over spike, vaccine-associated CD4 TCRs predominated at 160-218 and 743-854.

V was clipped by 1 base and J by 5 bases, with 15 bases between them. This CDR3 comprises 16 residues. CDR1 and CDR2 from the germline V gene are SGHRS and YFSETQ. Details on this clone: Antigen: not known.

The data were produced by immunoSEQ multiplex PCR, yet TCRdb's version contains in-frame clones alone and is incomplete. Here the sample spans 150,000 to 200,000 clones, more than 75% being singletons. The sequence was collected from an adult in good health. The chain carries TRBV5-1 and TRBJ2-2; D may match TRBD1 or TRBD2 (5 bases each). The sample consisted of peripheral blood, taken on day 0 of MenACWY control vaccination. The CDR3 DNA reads TGCGCCAGCAGCTTGAGTTCGGCAGGGAGTACCGGGGAGCTGTTTTTT. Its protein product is CASSLSSAGSTGELFF.